The 18 T cell receptor beta chains reported below all come from one sample, sequenced in a study of blood T cell repertoires in COVID-19. The data were produced by immunoSEQ multiplex PCR, yet TCRdb's version contains in-frame clones alone and is incomplete. Of roughly 400,000 clones in the sample, about 87% are singletons; the top ten hold about a tenth. Sample: PBMCs or T cells enriched from blood (not recorded which). The receptors were sampled from a woman in her fifties or sixties who had recovered from COVID-19.

This clone was found once. The chain recombines TRBV18 with TRBJ1-2; D possibly corresponds to TRBD1 (5 bases). The CDR3 is 16 amino acids. V lost 4 bases to trimming and J lost 5 bases, with 20 bases between them. The germline CDR1 and CDR2 sequences are KGHSH and LQKENI. Written as DNA, the CDR3 is TGTGCCAGCTCACAGACAGAAGGAGGGGTGCTGTATGGCTACACCTTC. Protein: CASSQTEGGVLYGYTF.

The rearrangement joins TRBV7-2 to TRBJ1-4, with D perhaps matching TRBD1 (5 bases). Trimming left V 4 bases short and J 10 bases short, with 16 bases between. The germline CDR1 and CDR2 sequences are SGHTA and FQGNSA. The CDR3 is made up of 14 amino acids. DNA for the CDR3: TGTGCCAGCAGCTCAATTCGGGACTTTGGAAAACTGTTTTTT. It is translated as CASSSIRDFGKLFF.

The chain employs TRBV2 and TRBJ1-6; D uncertain. This CDR3 is built from 15 residues. Germline CDR1 SNHLY, CDR2 FYNNEI. V was cut by 7 bases and J by 9 bases, with 19 bases left in between. The CDR3 DNA is TGTGCCAGCAAGCCCGGGGATTATACGGCTTCACCCCTCCACTTT. The encoded protein is CASKPGDYTASPLHF.

V is TRBV29-1 and J is TRBJ1-2; D is uncertain. Per germline, CDR1 SQVTM and CDR2 ANQGSEA. The CDR3 totals 12 residues. For the CDR3, the DNA is TGCACCTATGCTGGCGGAAGCTATGGCTACACCTTC. Protein: CTYAGGSYGYTF. The full variable domain, rest sourced from reference TRBV29-1 and TRBJ1-2, is SAVISQKPSRDICQRGTSLTIQCQVDSQVTMMFWYRQQPGQSLTLIATANQGSEATYESGFVIDKFPISRPNLTFSTLTVSNMSPEDSSIYLCTYAGGSYGYTFGSGTRLTVV.

V is TRBV30 and J is TRBJ1-4; TRBD1 matches at 12 bases. The CDR3 sequence is 16 residues long. V lost 3 bases to trimming and J lost 8 bases; unmatched junction nucleotides: 10. Germline loops: CDR1 GTSNPN, CDR2 SVGIG (reference sequence). The CDR3 region has the DNA TGTGCCTGGAGCACCGGGACAGGGGGCGCGCAGGAAAAACTGTTTTTT. As protein: CAWSTGTGGAQEKLFF.

For this clone: Other DNA sequences within the sample encode an identical CDR3. J is TRBJ1-2 and V is TRBV27; 7 bases fit TRBD1. In germline, CDR1 is MNHEY, CDR2 SMNVEV (reference sequence). V was clipped by 2 bases and J by 5 bases; unmatched bases: 2. This CDR3 is built from 13 residues. The CDR3 here is CASSLTGVYGYTF. CDR3 coding DNA: TGTGCCAGCAGTTTAACAGGGGTGTATGGCTACACCTTC.

J is TRBJ2-5 and V is TRBV6-5; no clear D gene. This CDR3 spans 15 amino acids. Germline-derived CDR1 and CDR2 are MNHEY and SVGAGI. Between the trimmed V and J ends, which lost 2 bases and 4 bases, there was a span of 14 bases. CDR3 amino acids: CASSYGVGVLETQYF. DNA for the CDR3: TGTGCCAGCAGTTACGGTGTCGGAGTTCTAGAGACCCAGTACTTC.

The J gene is TRBJ1-5, the V gene TRBV5-1, with TRBD1 as a possible D gene (5 bases). The CDR3 extends over 12 amino acids. Germline-derived CDR1 and CDR2 are SGHRS and YFSETQ. Between the trimmed V and J ends, which lost 7 bases and 9 bases, there was a span of 14 bases. The CDR3 DNA sequence: TGCGCCAGCCGAACGGGGGATTGGCCCCAGCATTTT. This sequence encodes CASRTGDWPQHF.

The chain carries TRBV4-3 and TRBJ2-1, with TRBD2 as a possible D gene (5 bases). Germline loops: CDR1 LGHNA, CDR2 YSLEER. The V end was cut by 2 bases, the J end by 1 base, with 15 bases between. The CDR3 has 17 amino acids. For the CDR3, the DNA is TGCGCCAGCAGCCAACTTGGCGGGTTCGGTTCCTACAATGAGCAGTTCTTC. Protein: CASSQLGGFGSYNEQFF.

This sequence joins TRBV7-2 and TRBJ2-7, with D hard to call. The CDR3 runs 12 residues. Between the trimmed V and J ends, which lost 5 bases and 2 bases, there was a span of 7 bases. Per the germline V gene, CDR1 is SGHTA and CDR2 is FQGNSA. The DNA of the CDR3 is TGTGCCAGCAGCAAAGAGCCCTACGAGCAGTACTTC. Its protein product is CASSKEPYEQYF.

This clone was seen a handful of times. CDR3 DNA: TGTGCCAGCAGTGACAGGGGCATGAGTGGGGAGACCCAGTACTTC. Its protein product is CASSDRGMSGETQYF. The rearrangement links TRBV7-9 to TRBJ2-5; 8 bases are a match to TRBD1. Germline V lookup: CDR1 SEHNR, CDR2 FQNEAQ (reference sequence). The CDR3 loop spans 15 amino acids. V was pared by 6 bases and J by 5 bases, with 11 bases of the junction left unmatched.

The V call is TRBV6-1, the J call TRBJ1-1; possible D gene TRBD1, 5 bases. V lost 3 bases, J lost 11 bases, and 10 bases lay in between. This CDR3 is 11 amino acids long. CDR1 and CDR2 from the germline V gene are MNHNS and SASEGT. This CDR3 is CASSDRQQAFF. The CDR3 coding sequence is TGTGCCAGCAGTGACCGACAGCAGGCTTTCTTT.

The chain recombines TRBV5-6 with TRBJ2-2, with unresolved D. The CDR3 length is 14 residues. Trimming pared 0 bases from V and 4 bases from J, leaving 7 bases between. The germline CDR1 and CDR2 sequences are SGHDT and YYEEEE. The CDR3 coding sequence is TGTGCCAGCAGCTTGGGCCCAGGCACCGGGGAGCTGTTTTTT. Residues: CASSLGPGTGELFF.

The chain recombines TRBV11-2 with TRBJ2-7; D gene uncertain. This CDR3 is built from 14 residues. Trimming removed 5 bases from V and 4 bases from J, with 15 bases in between. CDR1 is SGHAT and CDR2 is FQNNGV in the germline V gene. For the CDR3, the DNA is TGTGCCAGCAGCCTACTTCCGGGTGCGTACGAGCAGTACTTC. Its translation: CASSLLPGAYEQYF. Full variable domain (rest looked up from reference TRBV11-2 and TRBJ2-7): EAGVAQSPRYKIIEKRQSVAFWCNPISGHATLYWYQQILGQGPKLLIQFQNNGVVDDSQLPKDRFSAERLKGVDSTLKIQPAKLEDSAVYLCASSLLPGAYEQYFGPGTRLTVT.

J is TRBJ1-4 and V is TRBV4-1; D remains ambiguous. The CDR3 loop spans 13 amino acids. Germline CDR1 and CDR2: MGHRA and YSYEKL. Trimming took off 1 base at V and 7 bases at J, with 7 bases between the two ends. The CDR3 spells CASSQGESEKLFF. The DNA for the CDR3 is TGCGCCAGCAGCCAAGGAGAGAGTGAAAAACTGTTTTTT.

V usage is TRBV2 and J usage is TRBJ1-1, with TRBD1 identical over 7 bases. Germline V gene lookup returns CDR1 SNHLY and CDR2 FYNNEI. V lost 9 bases to trimming and J lost 2 bases; unmatched junction nucleotides: 9. The CDR3 is 14 amino acids. The CDR3 region has the DNA TGTGCCAGTGTATCCGGGACAGTAAACACTGAAGCTTTCTTT. Translating gives CASVSGTVNTEAFF.

The chain combines TRBV11-2 with TRBJ2-1; a weak D match, TRBD2 (6 bases). CDR3 length: 16 amino acids. In germline, CDR1 is SGHAT, CDR2 FQNNGV. V dropped 6 bases and J dropped 3 bases, with 18 bases sitting between them. The CDR3 loop is CASRPISGSIYNEQFF. In DNA form, the CDR3 reads TGTGCCAGCAGACCAATTAGCGGTTCTATCTACAATGAGCAGTTCTTC. The variable domain in full, completed from reference TRBV11-2 and TRBJ2-1, reads EAGVAQSPRYKIIEKRQSVAFWCNPISGHATLYWYQQILGQGPKLLIQFQNNGVVDDSQLPKDRFSAERLKGVDSTLKIQPAKLEDSAVYLCASRPISGSIYNEQFFGPGTRLTVL.

The chain employs TRBV23-1 and TRBJ1-1, with 11 bases lining up with TRBD1. TRBV23-1 is reported as an ORF; its role is uncertain. The V segment lost 6 bases and the J segment 3 bases; nucleotides outside the gene matches: 24. The CDR3 runs to 21 residues. CDR3 loop: CASSHTFLFRGTGGLYTEAFF. CDR3 coding DNA: TGCGCCAGCAGCCATACTTTTCTATTTCGAGGGACAGGGGGGTTGTACACTGAAGCTTTCTTT.